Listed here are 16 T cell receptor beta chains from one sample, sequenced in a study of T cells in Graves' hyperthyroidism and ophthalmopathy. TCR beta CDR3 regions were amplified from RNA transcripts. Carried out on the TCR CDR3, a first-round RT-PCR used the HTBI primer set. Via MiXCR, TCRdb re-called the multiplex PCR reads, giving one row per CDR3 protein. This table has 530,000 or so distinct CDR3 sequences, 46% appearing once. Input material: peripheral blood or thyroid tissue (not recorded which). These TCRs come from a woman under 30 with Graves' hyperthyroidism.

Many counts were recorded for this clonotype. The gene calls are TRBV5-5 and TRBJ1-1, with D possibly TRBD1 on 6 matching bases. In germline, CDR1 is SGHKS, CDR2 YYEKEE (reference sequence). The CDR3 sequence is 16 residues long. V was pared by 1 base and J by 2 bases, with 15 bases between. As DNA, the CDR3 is TGTGCCAGCAGCTTGTTCGGATGGACAGCAAACACTGAAGCTTTCTTT. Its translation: CASSLFGWTANTEAFF.

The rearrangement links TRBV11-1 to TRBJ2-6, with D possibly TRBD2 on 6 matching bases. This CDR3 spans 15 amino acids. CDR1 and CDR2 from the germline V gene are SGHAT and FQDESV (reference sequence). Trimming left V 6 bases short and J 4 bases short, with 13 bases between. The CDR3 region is CASRLGGTGANVLTF. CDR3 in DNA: TGTGCCAGCAGATTGGGGGGAACCGGGGCCAACGTCCTGACTTTC.

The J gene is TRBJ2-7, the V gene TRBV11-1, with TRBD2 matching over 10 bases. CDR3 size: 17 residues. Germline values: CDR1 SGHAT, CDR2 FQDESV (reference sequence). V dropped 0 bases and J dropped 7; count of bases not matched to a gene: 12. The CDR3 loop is CASSLAASGSRGNEQYF. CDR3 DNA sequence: TGTGCCAGCAGCTTAGCGGCTAGCGGGAGCAGGGGCAATGAGCAGTACTTC.

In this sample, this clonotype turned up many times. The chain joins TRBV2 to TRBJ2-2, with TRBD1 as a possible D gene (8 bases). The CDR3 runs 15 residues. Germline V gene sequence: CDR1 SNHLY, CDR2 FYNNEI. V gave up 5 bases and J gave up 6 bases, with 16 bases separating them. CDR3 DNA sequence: TGTGCCAGCAGTTTGGACAGGGAGGGGTCCGGGGAGCTGTTTTTT. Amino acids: CASSLDREGSGELFF. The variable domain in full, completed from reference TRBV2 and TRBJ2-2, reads EPEVTQTPSHQVTQMGQEVILRCVPISNHLYFYWYRQILGQKVEFLVSFYNNEISEKSEIFDDQFSVERPDGSNFTLKIRSTKLEDSAMYFCASSLDREGSGELFFGEGSRLTVL.

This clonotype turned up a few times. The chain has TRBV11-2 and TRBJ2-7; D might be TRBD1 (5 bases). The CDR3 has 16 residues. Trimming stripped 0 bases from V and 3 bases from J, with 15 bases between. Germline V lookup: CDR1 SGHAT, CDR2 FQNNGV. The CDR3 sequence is CASSLDSQGKFYEQYF. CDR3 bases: TGTGCCAGCAGCTTAGATTCGCAGGGTAAATTCTACGAGCAGTACTTC.

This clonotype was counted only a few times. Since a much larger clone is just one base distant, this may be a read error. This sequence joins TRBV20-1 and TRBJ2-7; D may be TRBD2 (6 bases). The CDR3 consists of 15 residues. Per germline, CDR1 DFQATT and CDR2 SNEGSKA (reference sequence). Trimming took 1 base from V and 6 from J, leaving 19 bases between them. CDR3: CSARAGTGSLGEQYF. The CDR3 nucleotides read TGCAGTGCTAGAGCTGGGACTGGCTCCCTGGGCGAGCAGTACTTC.

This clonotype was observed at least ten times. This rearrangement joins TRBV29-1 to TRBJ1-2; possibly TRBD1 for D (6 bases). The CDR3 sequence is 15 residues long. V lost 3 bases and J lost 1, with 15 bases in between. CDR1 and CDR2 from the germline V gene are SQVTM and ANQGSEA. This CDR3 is CSVDLRGADNYGYTF. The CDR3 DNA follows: TGCAGCGTTGACCTGCGGGGGGCGGATAACTATGGCTACACCTTC.

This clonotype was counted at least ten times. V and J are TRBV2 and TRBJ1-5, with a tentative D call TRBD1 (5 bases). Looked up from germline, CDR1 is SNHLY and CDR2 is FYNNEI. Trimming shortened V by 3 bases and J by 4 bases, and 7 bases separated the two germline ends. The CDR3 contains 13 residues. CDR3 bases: TGTGCCAGCAGTGAGACAGAGAATCAGCCCCAGCATTTT. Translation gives CASSETENQPQHF.

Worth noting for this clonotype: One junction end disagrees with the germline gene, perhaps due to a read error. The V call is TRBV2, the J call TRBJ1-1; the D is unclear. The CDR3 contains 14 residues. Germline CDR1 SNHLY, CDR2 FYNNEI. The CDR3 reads CAGQLLGKNTGAFF. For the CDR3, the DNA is TGTGCCGGCCAATTGTTGGGCAAGAACACTGGAGCTTTCTTT.

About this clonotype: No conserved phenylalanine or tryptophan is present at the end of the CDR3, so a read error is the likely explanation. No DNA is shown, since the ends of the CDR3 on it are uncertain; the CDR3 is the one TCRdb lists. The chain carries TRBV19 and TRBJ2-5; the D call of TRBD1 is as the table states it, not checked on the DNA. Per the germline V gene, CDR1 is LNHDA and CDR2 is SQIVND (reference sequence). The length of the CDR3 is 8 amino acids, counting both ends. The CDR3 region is CASRWDRE.

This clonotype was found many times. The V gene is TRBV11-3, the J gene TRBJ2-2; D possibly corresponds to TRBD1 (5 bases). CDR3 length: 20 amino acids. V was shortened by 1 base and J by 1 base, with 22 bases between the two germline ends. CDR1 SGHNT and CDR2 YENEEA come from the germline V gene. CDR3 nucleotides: TGTGCCAGCAGCTTAGGCTACCTGGCGCAGGGTACGCTGAACACCGGGGAGCTGTTTTTT. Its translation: CASSLGYLAQGTLNTGELFF.

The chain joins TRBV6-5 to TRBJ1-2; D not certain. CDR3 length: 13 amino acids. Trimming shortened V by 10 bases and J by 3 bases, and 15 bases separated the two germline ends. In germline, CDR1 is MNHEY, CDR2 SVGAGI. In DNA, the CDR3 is TGTGCCACCCCGGAGACCGGGTACTATGGCTACACCTTC. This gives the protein CATPETGYYGYTF.

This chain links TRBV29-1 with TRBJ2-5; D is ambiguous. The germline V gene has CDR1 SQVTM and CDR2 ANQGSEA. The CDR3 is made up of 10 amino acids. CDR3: CSATQETQYF. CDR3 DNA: TGCAGTGCAACTCAAGAGACCCAGTACTTC.

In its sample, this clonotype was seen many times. CDR3 nucleotides: TGTGCCAGCAGTTTTGGGGGCTTCTACTCTGGAAACACCATATATTTT. It specifies CASSFGGFYSGNTIYF. The chain couples TRBV12-3 or TRBV12-4 to TRBJ1-3; perhaps TRBD1 as D (6 bases). Trimming removed 3 bases at V and 0 bases at J, with 12 bases between. The CDR3 contains 16 residues.

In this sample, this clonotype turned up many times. CDR3 in amino acids: CASISGVVGTEAFF. Written as DNA, the CDR3 is TGTGCCAGCATCTCAGGGGTTGTCGGCACTGAAGCTTTCTTT. This chain uses TRBV6-1 with TRBJ1-1; tentative D call: TRBD1 (6 bases). CDR1 and CDR2 (germline): MNHNS, SASEGT. The CDR3 has 14 residues. The germline V and J ends were trimmed by 7 bases and 4 bases, with 16 bases remaining between them.

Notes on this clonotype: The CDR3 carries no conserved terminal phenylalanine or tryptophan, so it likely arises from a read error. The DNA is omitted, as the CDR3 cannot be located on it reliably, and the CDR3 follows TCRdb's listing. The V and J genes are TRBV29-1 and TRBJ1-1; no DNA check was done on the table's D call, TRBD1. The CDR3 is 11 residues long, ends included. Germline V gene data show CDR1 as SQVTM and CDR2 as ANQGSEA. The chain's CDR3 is CSVGIMSGADY.